This TCR beta chain was sequenced during a study of T cell clones after liver transplantation. Study-level findings and limits: A larger donor-reactive than third-party decline suggested partial antigen-specific deletion. Graft donor-reactive T cells possibly entered the graft instead of undergoing deletion.

Note on this clone: Its antigen is not known.

Data came from immunoSEQ multiplex PCR; TCRdb stores just in-frame clones and leaves some out. Here the sample spans 65,000 to 95,000 clones, around 80% being singletons. V shed 4 bases and J shed 3 bases, with 13 bases lying between them. Germline CDR1 and CDR2: LGHNT and FRNRAP. The CDR3 is made up of 15 amino acids. This rearrangement joins TRBV12-5 to TRBJ2-1; tentative D call: TRBD2 (6 bases). The source was CD4+ T cells from blood, collected before liver transplant. The sequence was obtained from a human donor who received a liver transplant. CDR3 loop: CASGYGGMSYNEQFF. The CDR3, as DNA: TGTGCTAGTGGTTACGGCGGGATGAGCTACAATGAGCAGTTCTTC.